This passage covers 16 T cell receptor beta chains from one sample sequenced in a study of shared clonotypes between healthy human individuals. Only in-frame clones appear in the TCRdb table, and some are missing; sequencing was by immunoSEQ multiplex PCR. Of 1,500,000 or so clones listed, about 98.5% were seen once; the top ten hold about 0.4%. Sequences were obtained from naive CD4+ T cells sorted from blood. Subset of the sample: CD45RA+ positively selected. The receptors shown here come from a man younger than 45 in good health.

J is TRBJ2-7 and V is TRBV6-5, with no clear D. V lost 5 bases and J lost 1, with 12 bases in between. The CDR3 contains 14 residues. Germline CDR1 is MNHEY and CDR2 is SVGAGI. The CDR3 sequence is CASSQMAGSYEQYF. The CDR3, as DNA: TGTGCCAGCAGTCAGATGGCAGGATCCTACGAGCAGTACTTC.

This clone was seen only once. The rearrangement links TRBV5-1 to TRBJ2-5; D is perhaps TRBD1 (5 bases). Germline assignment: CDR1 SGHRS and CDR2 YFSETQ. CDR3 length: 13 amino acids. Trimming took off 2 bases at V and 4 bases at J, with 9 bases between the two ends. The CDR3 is CASSFQGSETQYF. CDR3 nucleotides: TGCGCCAGCAGCTTCCAGGGATCAGAGACCCAGTACTTC.

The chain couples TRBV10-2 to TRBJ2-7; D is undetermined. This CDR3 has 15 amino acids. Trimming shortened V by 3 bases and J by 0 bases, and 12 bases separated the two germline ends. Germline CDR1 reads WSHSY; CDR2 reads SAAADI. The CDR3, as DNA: TGCGCCAGCAGTGACAGAACCCTAAGCTCCTACGAGCAGTACTTC. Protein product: CASSDRTLSSYEQYF.

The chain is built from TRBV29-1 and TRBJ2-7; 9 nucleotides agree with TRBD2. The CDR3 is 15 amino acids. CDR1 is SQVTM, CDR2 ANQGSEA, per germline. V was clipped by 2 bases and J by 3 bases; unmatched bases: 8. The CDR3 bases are TGCAGCGTTGAAAGTCCTAGCGGGAACTACTACGAGCAGTACTTC. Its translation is CSVESPSGNYYEQYF.

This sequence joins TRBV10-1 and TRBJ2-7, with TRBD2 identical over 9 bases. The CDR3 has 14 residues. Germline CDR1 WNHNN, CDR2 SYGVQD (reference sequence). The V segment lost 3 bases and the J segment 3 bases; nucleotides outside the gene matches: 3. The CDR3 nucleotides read TGCGCCAGCAGTGACCCTAGCGGGGACTACGAGCAGTACTTC. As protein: CASSDPSGDYEQYF.

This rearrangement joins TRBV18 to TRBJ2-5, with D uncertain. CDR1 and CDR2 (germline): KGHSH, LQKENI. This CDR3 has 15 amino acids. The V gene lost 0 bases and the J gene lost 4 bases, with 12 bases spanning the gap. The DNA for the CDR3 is TGTGCCAGCTCACCACCAGGGCAAATGGGAGAGACCCAGTACTTC. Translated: CASSPPGQMGETQYF.

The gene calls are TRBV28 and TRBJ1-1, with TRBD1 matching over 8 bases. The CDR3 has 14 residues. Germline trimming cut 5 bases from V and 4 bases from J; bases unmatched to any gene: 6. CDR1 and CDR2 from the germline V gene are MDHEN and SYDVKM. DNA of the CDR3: TGTGCCAGCAGTACAACAGGGGGAGGCACTGAAGCTTTCTTT. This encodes CASSTTGGGTEAFF.

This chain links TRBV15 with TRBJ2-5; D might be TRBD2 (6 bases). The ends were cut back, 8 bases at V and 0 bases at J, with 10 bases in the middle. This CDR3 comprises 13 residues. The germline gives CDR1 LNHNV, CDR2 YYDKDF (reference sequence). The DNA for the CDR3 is TGTGCCACCGAGGGACTGGACCAAGAGACCCAGTACTTC. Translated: CATEGLDQETQYF.

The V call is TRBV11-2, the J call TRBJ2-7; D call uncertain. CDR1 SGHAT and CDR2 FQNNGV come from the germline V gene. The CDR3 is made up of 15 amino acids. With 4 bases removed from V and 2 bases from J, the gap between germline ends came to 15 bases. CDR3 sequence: CASSWTLRSAYEQYF. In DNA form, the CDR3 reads TGTGCCAGCAGCTGGACCCTGAGGTCGGCCTACGAGCAGTACTTC.

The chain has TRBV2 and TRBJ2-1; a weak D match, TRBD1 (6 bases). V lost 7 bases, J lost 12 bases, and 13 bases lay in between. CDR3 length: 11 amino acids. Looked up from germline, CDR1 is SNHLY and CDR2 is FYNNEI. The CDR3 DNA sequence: TGTGCCAGCAACAGGGCAGTTGTGCAGTTCTTC. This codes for CASNRAVVQFF.

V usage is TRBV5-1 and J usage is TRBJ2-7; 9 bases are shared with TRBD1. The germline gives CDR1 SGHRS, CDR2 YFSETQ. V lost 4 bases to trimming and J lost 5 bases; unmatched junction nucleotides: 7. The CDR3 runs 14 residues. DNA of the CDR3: TGCGCCAGCAGCCGGGGACAGGGAGGGGACGAGCAGTACTTC. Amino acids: CASSRGQGGDEQYF. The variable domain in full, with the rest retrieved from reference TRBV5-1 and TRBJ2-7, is KAGVTQTPRYLIKTRGQQVTLSCSPISGHRSVSWYQQTPGQGLQFLFEYFSETQRNKGNFPGRFSGRQFSNSRSEMNVSTLELGDSALYLCASSRGQGGDEQYFGPGTRLTVT.

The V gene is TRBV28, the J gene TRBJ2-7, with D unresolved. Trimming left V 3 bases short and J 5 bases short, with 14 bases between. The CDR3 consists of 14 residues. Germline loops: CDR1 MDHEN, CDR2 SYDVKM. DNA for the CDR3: TGTGCCAGCAGTTTTCGGGCCTGGGCGGACGAGCAGTACTTC. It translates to CASSFRAWADEQYF.

The CDR3 sequence is CAWSVGSHQPQHF. The CDR3 nucleotides read TGTGCCTGGAGTGTAGGGAGCCATCAGCCCCAGCATTTT. The chain links TRBV30 to TRBJ1-5, with D unresolved. The CDR3 is 13 amino acids. Deletions cut 0 bases from V and 5 bases from J, with 8 bases between. Per germline, CDR1 GTSNPN and CDR2 SVGIG (reference sequence).

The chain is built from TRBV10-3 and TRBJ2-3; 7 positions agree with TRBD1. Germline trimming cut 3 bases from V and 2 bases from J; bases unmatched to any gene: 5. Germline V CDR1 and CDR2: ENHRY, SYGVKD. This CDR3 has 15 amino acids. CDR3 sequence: CAISDDRAFTDTQYF. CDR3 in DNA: TGTGCCATCAGTGACGACAGGGCCTTCACAGATACGCAGTATTTT.

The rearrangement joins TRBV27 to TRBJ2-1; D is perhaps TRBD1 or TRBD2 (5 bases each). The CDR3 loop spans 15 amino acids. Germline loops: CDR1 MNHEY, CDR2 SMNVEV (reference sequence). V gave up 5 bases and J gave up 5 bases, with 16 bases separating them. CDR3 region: CASSKPGPPHNEQFF. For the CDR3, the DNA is TGTGCCAGCAGTAAACCGGGACCTCCTCACAATGAGCAGTTCTTC.

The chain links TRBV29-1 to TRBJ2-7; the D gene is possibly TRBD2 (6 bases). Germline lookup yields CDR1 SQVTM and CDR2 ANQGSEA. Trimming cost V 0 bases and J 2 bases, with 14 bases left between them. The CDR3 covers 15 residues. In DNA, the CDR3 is TGCAGCGTTGAAGATGTTGGTAGCGGAACCTACGAGCAGTACTTC. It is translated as CSVEDVGSGTYEQYF.